The 8 T cell receptor beta chains below come from one sample, sequenced in a study of blood T cells in healthy people across ages. The authors ran a second PCR of 7 to 11 cycles using a sample-barcoded 5' primer and a J-beta primer mix. TCRdb reanalysed the 5' RACE reads using MiXCR and keeps one entry per CDR3 protein. This table has some 1.5 million distinct CDR3 sequences, approximately 30% appearing once. The sample taken for sequencing was blood. These receptors came from a woman aged 25 to 39 in good health.

The chain is built from TRBV20-1 and TRBJ1-5; 9 bases match TRBD1. This CDR3 has 14 residues. V shed 5 bases and J 9 bases; nucleotides not matched to a gene: 11. Germline CDR1 reads DFQATT; CDR2 reads SNEGSKA (reference sequence). Here the CDR3 reads CSADRQGVMGPQHF. The CDR3 DNA sequence: TGCAGTGCTGATCGACAGGGGGTTATGGGGCCCCAGCATTTT.

This clonotype has a count of ten or more. V is TRBV7-9 and J is TRBJ2-1; D is unclear. Germline CDR1 reads SEHNR; CDR2 reads FQNEAQ (reference sequence). The V end was cut by 5 bases, the J end by 3 bases, with 17 bases between. The CDR3 runs 16 residues. The CDR3 DNA reads as TGTGCCAGCAGCGGCCGGGCTTTTGTCAACTACAATGAGCAGTTCTTC. Encoded protein: CASSGRAFVNYNEQFF.

This clonotype was found a few times. The chain combines TRBV5-1 with TRBJ2-7; TRBD2 agrees at 9 bases. With 4 bases clipped from V and 3 bases from J, the junction kept 11 bases outside the gene matches. Germline loops: CDR1 SGHRS, CDR2 YFSETQ. This CDR3 has 16 amino acids. CDR3 DNA: TGCGCCAGCAGCCCGGTTGTGGCTAGCGGGGTCTACGAGCAGTACTTC. Translated: CASSPVVASGVYEQYF.

This clonotype was detected many times. The chain joins TRBV20-1 to TRBJ2-4; 8 bases are a match to TRBD1. Trimming at V came to 6 bases and at J to 7 bases, leaving 11 bases not matched to a gene. Germline CDR1 reads DFQATT; CDR2 reads SNEGSKA (reference sequence). CDR3 size: 14 residues. The CDR3: CSASAGGARNIQYF. The CDR3 nucleotides are TGCAGTGCCTCTGCAGGGGGCGCGAGGAACATTCAGTACTTC.

This clonotype was detected many times. The chain uses TRBV29-1 and TRBJ2-7; 9 positions match TRBD1. CDR3 length: 14 residues. From germline, CDR1 is SQVTM and CDR2 ANQGSEA. Trimming cost V 6 bases and J 0 bases; bases outside gene matches: 6. Here the CDR3 DNA reads TGCAGCGTCGATGGACAGGGGCCCTCCTACGAGCAGTACTTC. It codes for CSVDGQGPSYEQYF.

As for this clonotype: No conserved phenylalanine or tryptophan ends this CDR3, so it is likely a read error. V and J are TRBV7-3 and TRBJ1-6; the D is unclear. Germline assignment: CDR1 SGHTA and CDR2 FQGTGA. CDR3 length: 14 residues. Deletions cut 0 bases from V and 6 bases from J, with 6 bases between. CDR3 bases: TGTGCCAGCAGCTTAACAGGGCGTAATTCACCCCTCCACGTT. It codes for CASSLTGRNSPLHV.

This clonotype was counted only a few times. This chain links TRBV28 with TRBJ2-3; 7 bases line up with TRBD1. This CDR3 region has 14 residues. CDR1 is MDHEN and CDR2 is SYDVKM in the germline V gene. V lost 6 bases and J lost 6; bases outside the gene matches: 9. CDR3 in amino acids: CASSLTGTADTQYF. The CDR3 DNA reads TGTGCCAGCAGCCTGACAGGGACCGCGGATACGCAGTATTTT.

This clonotype was counted a few times. The chain employs TRBV14 and TRBJ1-2; 7 positions agree with TRBD1. The CDR3 is made up of 14 amino acids. V trimming: 3 bases; J trimming: 4 bases; junction bases outside the gene matches: 5. Germline values: CDR1 SGHDN, CDR2 FVKESK. CDR3 in amino acids: CASSQTGTVYGYTF. The CDR3 bases are TGTGCCAGCAGCCAGACTGGGACAGTCTATGGCTACACCTTC.